Listed here are 10 T cell receptor beta chains from one sample, sequenced in a study of blood T cell repertoires in COVID-19. Sequenced by immunoSEQ multiplex PCR; TCRdb stores in-frame clones only, minus some. The table includes about 400,000 clones, 88% detected once. Sequenced input: PBMCs or T cells enriched from blood (not recorded which). The receptors come from a woman aged 40 to 50 with acute COVID-19.

The chain joins TRBV15 to TRBJ2-7; 7 bases match TRBD1. The V gene end was trimmed by 1 base and the J gene end by 3 bases; junction bases not matched to a gene: 9. Germline CDR1 is LNHNV and CDR2 is YYDKDF (reference sequence). CDR3 length equals 16 residues. The DNA of the CDR3 is TGTGCCACCAGCAGAGGAGGGGAAAGGGGGCTCTACGAGCAGTACTTC. It translates to CATSRGGERGLYEQYF.

V usage is TRBV7-9 and J usage is TRBJ1-1; D is unclear. There are 14 residues in the CDR3. The germline gives CDR1 SEHNR, CDR2 FQNEAQ (reference sequence). V was cut by 5 bases and J by 0 bases, with 10 bases left in between. CDR3 nucleotide sequence: TGTGCCAGCAGCGTCGGGGAGATGAACACTGAAGCTTTCTTT. Encoded protein: CASSVGEMNTEAFF.

V usage is TRBV7-9 and J usage is TRBJ1-2; D might be TRBD1 (5 bases). Germline CDR1 is SEHNR and CDR2 is FQNEAQ (reference sequence). Trimming took off 4 bases at V and 9 bases at J, with 15 bases between the two ends. There are 13 residues in the CDR3. CDR3 DNA: TGTGCCAGCAGCTCACCGGAGCAGGGTCGCTACACCTTC. Its translation is CASSSPEQGRYTF.

The chain employs TRBV12-5 and TRBJ1-1; 7 bases fit TRBD1. The CDR3 is made up of 14 amino acids. Unmatched junction bases numbered 5, after V lost 6 bases and J lost 1 base. In germline, CDR1 is LGHNT, CDR2 FRNRAP. The CDR3 sequence: CASGPGQKNTEAFF. As DNA, the CDR3 is TGTGCTAGTGGGCCGGGACAGAAGAACACTGAAGCTTTCTTT.

This chain joins TRBV10-3 and TRBJ2-1; 14 nucleotides agree with TRBD2. Per the germline V gene, CDR1 is ENHRY and CDR2 is SYGVKD. CDR3 length: 17 residues. V shed 2 bases and J 8 bases; nucleotides not matched to a gene: 8. CDR3 nucleotides: TGTGCCATCAGTGAGCCTCTGACTAGCGGGGGGGGTGATGAGCAGTTCTTC. Its translation: CAISEPLTSGGGDEQFF.

This chain links TRBV9 with TRBJ2-1; TRBD1 is a possible D gene (6 bases). This CDR3 comprises 15 residues. V was shortened by 3 bases and J by 5 bases, with 15 bases between the two germline ends. Looked up from germline, CDR1 is SGDLS and CDR2 is YYNGEE. In DNA form, the CDR3 reads TGTGCCAGCAGCGAACAGGGTCGAAACAACAATGAGCAGTTCTTC. It translates to CASSEQGRNNNEQFF.

This chain links TRBV10-1 with TRBJ1-6; D remains ambiguous. This CDR3 has 17 residues. Per the germline V gene, CDR1 is WNHNN and CDR2 is SYGVQD (reference sequence). V gave up 0 bases and J gave up 0 bases, with 9 bases separating them. CDR3 sequence (DNA): TGCGCCAGCAGTGAGTCCAGCGCGAGCTCCTATAATTCACCCCTCCACTTT. As protein: CASSESSASSYNSPLHF.

The chain couples TRBV2 to TRBJ2-5; 7 nucleotides line up with TRBD2. The CDR3 is made up of 13 amino acids. The V gene's germline CDR1 is SNHLY and CDR2 FYNNEI. With 8 bases clipped from V and 2 bases from J, the junction kept 5 bases outside the gene matches. CDR3 residues: CASAQRGQETQYF. DNA for the CDR3: TGTGCCAGCGCTCAGCGGGGACAAGAGACCCAGTACTTC.

Comments on this clone: An end of the junction differs from the germline gene, which may be a read error. V is TRBV6-9 and J is TRBJ1-1, with a tentative D call TRBD1 (6 bases). This CDR3 spans 15 amino acids. Germline V gives CDR1 MNHGY, CDR2 SVAAGI. DNA for the CDR3: TGTGCCGGCAGTTCCTTACAGGGAAGGGTCGCTGAAGCTTTCTTT. This gives the protein CAGSSLQGRVAEAFF.

V and J are TRBV10-3 and TRBJ2-1, with D possibly matching TRBD2 (5 bases). Germline CDR1 is ENHRY and CDR2 is SYGVKD. Trimming removed 6 bases at V and 10 bases at J, with 19 bases between. CDR3 length: 14 amino acids. CDR3 DNA sequence: TGTGCCATCAGCGCAAGGACTCGAGAAGGGGAGCAGTTCTTC. This translates into CAISARTREGEQFF.